These 7 T cell receptor beta chains were sequenced from one sample in a study of blood T cell repertoires in COVID-19. Sequencing used immunoSEQ multiplex PCR; TCRdb keeps in-frame clones, though not all of them. The data contain approximately 260,000 clones, just under 85% of them singletons. The sequencing input was peripheral blood. All receptors come from an elderly woman with acute or convalescent COVID-19.

This clone was detected ten times or more. This chain uses TRBV28 with TRBJ2-6, with 7 bases that match TRBD1. V lost 5 bases to trimming and J lost 2 bases; unmatched junction nucleotides: 0. The CDR3 totals 14 residues. Germline CDR1 and CDR2: MDHEN and SYDVKM. The CDR3 loop reads CASSDRAGANVLTF. Written as DNA, the CDR3 is TGTGCCAGCAGTGACAGGGCTGGGGCCAACGTCCTGACTTTC.

The sample holds one count of this clone. This chain uses TRBV5-1 with TRBJ1-3; D is unclear. CDR1 and CDR2 from the germline V gene are SGHRS and YFSETQ. The CDR3 is 13 amino acids. Trimming cost V 4 bases and J 4 bases, with 9 bases left between them. CDR3 sequence reads: CASSTGVGNTIYF. The CDR3 DNA sequence: TGCGCCAGCAGCACCGGGGTGGGAAACACCATATATTTT. The full variable domain, completed using reference TRBV5-1 and TRBJ1-3, is KAGVTQTPRYLIKTRGQQVTLSCSPISGHRSVSWYQQTPGQGLQFLFEYFSETQRNKGNFPGRFSGRQFSNSRSEMNVSTLELGDSALYLCASSTGVGNTIYFGEGSWLTVV.

V usage is TRBV2 and J usage is TRBJ1-5; 7 bases are shared with TRBD1. The CDR3 covers 15 residues. V was pared by 4 bases and J by 1 base, with 4 bases of the junction left unmatched. Per the germline V gene, CDR1 is SNHLY and CDR2 is FYNNEI. This chain's CDR3 is CASSGQGGSNQPQHF. The CDR3 DNA reads TGTGCCAGCAGTGGACAGGGTGGAAGCAATCAGCCCCAGCATTTT.

The chain is built from TRBV5-3 and TRBJ1-5; no clear D. TRBV5-3 is flagged as an ORF with uncertain function. V shed 0 bases and J shed 7 bases, with 8 bases lying between them. The CDR3 covers 13 residues. The CDR3 loop reads CARSLDSHQPQHF. The CDR3 bases are TGTGCCAGAAGCTTGGACAGTCACCAGCCCCAGCATTTT.

The chain links TRBV6-5 to TRBJ1-2; tentative D call: TRBD1 (5 bases). Germline CDR1 is MNHEY and CDR2 is SVGAGI. The CDR3 is 12 amino acids. The V gene lost 6 bases and the J gene lost 7 bases, with 12 bases spanning the gap. The CDR3 loop reads CASSLGASGYTF. DNA for the CDR3: TGTGCCAGCAGCCTAGGGGCAAGTGGCTACACCTTC.

This rearrangement joins TRBV6-1 to TRBJ1-1, with unresolved D. The CDR3 runs 13 residues. V lost 2 bases and J 10 bases, leaving 14 bases between the germline ends. Germline-derived CDR1 and CDR2 are MNHNS and SASEGT. The chain's CDR3 is CASSEITGLGAFF. The DNA of the CDR3 is TGTGCCAGCAGTGAAATTACGGGGTTGGGAGCTTTCTTT.

The chain is built from TRBV9 and TRBJ1-2; TRBD1 matches at 9 bases. The CDR3 length is 16 residues. The V and J ends lost 0 bases and 6 bases, in that order; junction bases with no gene match: 9. Germline lookup yields CDR1 SGDLS and CDR2 YYNGEE. The CDR3 nucleotides are TGTGCCAGCAGCGTAGACCCGGGACAGGGTGGCCATGGCTACACCTTC. Its protein is CASSVDPGQGGHGYTF. The full variable domain, with the rest looked up from reference TRBV9 and TRBJ1-2, is DSGVTQTPKHLITATGQRVTLRCSPRSGDLSVYWYQQSLDQGLQFLIQYYNGEERAKGNILERFSAQQFPDLHSELNLSSLELGDSALYFCASSVDPGQGGHGYTFGSGTRLTVV.